This entry lists 3 T cell receptor beta chains sequenced from one sample in a study of blood T cell repertoires in COVID-19. The table came from immunoSEQ multiplex PCR; TCRdb's copy has only in-frame clones and leaves some out. The repertoire consists of fewer than 350,000 clones, with about nine tenths occurring once and the leading ten covering 5% to 5.5%. Sequenced input: PBMCs or T cells enriched from blood (not recorded which). These receptors all come from a man aged 55-75 years who had recovered from COVID-19.

This chain connects TRBV19 to TRBJ1-2; D not certain. The V end was cut by 5 bases, the J end by 4 bases, with 8 bases between. Germline assignment: CDR1 LNHDA and CDR2 SQIVND (reference sequence). CDR3 length: 12 residues. The CDR3 region has the DNA TGTGCCAGTAGTCTGAGGTCCTATGGCTACACCTTC. Residues: CASSLRSYGYTF.

The chain recombines TRBV4-1 with TRBJ2-7; possibly TRBD2 for D (6 bases). The V gene lost 1 base and the J gene lost 5 bases, with 18 bases spanning the gap. The CDR3 runs to 16 residues. The V gene's germline CDR1 is MGHRA and CDR2 YSYEKL. CDR3 residues: CASSQAIAGSYNEQYF. In DNA, the CDR3 is TGCGCCAGCAGCCAAGCGATCGCCGGGAGCTATAACGAGCAGTACTTC.

V and J are TRBV19 and TRBJ1-1; 7 bases line up with TRBD1. V lost 6 bases, J lost 4 bases, and 8 bases stayed unmatched. Germline values: CDR1 LNHDA, CDR2 SQIVND (reference sequence). The CDR3 covers 14 residues. In nucleotides, the CDR3 is TGTGCCAGTAGCAATCATCAGGGGGGCACTGAAGCTTTCTTT. This sequence encodes CASSNHQGGTEAFF.